This TCR beta chain came from a study of T cell repertoires in cytomegalovirus infection. Background on the study: Recently identified HLA-C-restricted CMV epitopes were among the peptides used. It can be stated that public TCR beta signatures indicated CMV infection as well as a matching HLA type. The study's findings and limits: The ex vivo response showed dominance by HLA-C-restricted CMV-specific TCR beta clonotypes. Frequencies of public TCR beta families were cumulated, and this identified carriers of CMV plus the relevant HLA.

TCRdb independently ran MiXCR on the reads; one entry per CDR3 protein. The sample contains some 940,000 distinct CDR3 sequences, 30% to 40% of which appear only once. This clonotype was counted a few times. Its antigen remains unidentified. The sequencing here drew on cultured CD8+ T cells from PBMCs, taken from culture after CMV antigen stimulation. This clonotype originated in a human donor in good health (CMV status not recorded). Some clones in this sample may be carry-over from other donors' samples.

The CDR3 loop reads CASSIGSASSSGANVLTF. CDR3 DNA sequence: TGTGCCAGCAGCATCGGGTCGGCATCGAGCTCTGGGGCCAACGTCCTGACTTTC. The chain employs TRBV7-6 and TRBJ2-6; D is unresolved. Germline V lookup: CDR1 SGHVS, CDR2 FNYEAQ. The V end lost 5 bases, the J end lost 0 bases, and 17 bases lay between the germline ends. The CDR3 length is 18 residues. The full variable domain, rest sourced from reference TRBV7-6 and TRBJ2-6, is GAGVSQSPRYKVTKRGQDVALRCDPISGHVSLYWYRQALGQGPEFLTYFNYEAQQDKSGLPNDRFSAERPEGSISTLTIQRTEQRDSAMYRCASSIGSASSSGANVLTFGAGSRLTVL.